The 21 T cell receptor delta chains below come from one sample, sequenced in a study of γδ T cells in repeated Plasmodium falciparum infection. TCRdb processed the multiplex PCR reads again with the CATT caller. The table lists 75,000 to 95,000 delta-chain clones, more than 0.85% of them singletons. Bulk repertoires came from Vgamma9/Vdelta2+ or Vdelta2-negative gammadelta T cells flow-sorted from PBMC. The sequenced sample was gamma-delta T cells from blood. The receptor source for this set is a pool of human donors (malaria-infected and uninfected, not separated).

This clone was counted a few times. TCRdb pairs this DNA with a much larger clone's protein that differs at residue 13, likely a read error; the protein shown was translated from the DNA. V and J are TRDV2 and TRDJ1; 12 bases align to TRDD3. The J gene is not listed in TCRdb, so it was assigned here from a DNA match to germline. V lost 0 bases, J lost 2 bases, and 15 bases stayed unmatched. The germline V gene encodes CDR1 GEAIGNYY and CDR2 EKD. The CDR3 extends over 20 amino acids. This CDR3 reads CACDTVRTGGYTSKTDKLIF. In nucleotides, the CDR3 is TGTGCCTGTGACACCGTTCGTACTGGGGGATACACGTCAAAGACCGATAAACTCATCTTT.

In regard to this clone: The protein given by TCRdb reflects a much larger clone and differs at residue 12 from this DNA's translation, likely from a read error; the protein shown is the DNA's translation. The V call is TRDV1, the J call TRDJ1; 10 bases fit TRDD3. This CDR3 spans 15 amino acids. CDR1 and CDR2 (germline): TSWWSYY, QGS. Trimming cost V 0 bases and J 11 bases; bases outside gene matches: 9. This chain's CDR3 is CALGELPRHWGMLIF. CDR3 nucleotide sequence: TGTGCTCTTGGGGAACTACCCCGTCACTGGGGGATGCTCATCTTT.

On this clone itself: TCRdb lists the protein of a much larger clone for this DNA, which differs at residue 7, so this is likely a read error; the protein given here is translated from the DNA itself. CDR3 in amino acids: CACDTVTPPTVLGDHTDKLIF. CDR3 bases: TGTGCCTGTGACACCGTCACACCTCCGACCGTACTGGGGGATCACACCGATAAACTCATCTTT. The rearrangement joins TRDV2 to TRDJ1, with 10 bases identical to TRDD3. Because TCRdb records no J gene, it was assigned here through a match of the DNA to germline. Germline V CDR1 and CDR2: GEAIGNYY, EKD. J lost 0 bases, V lost 0 bases, and 18 bases had no gene match. The CDR3 sequence is 21 residues long.

For this clone: It differs at one base from a far larger clone, so likely a read error. The same CDR3 also results from other DNA sequences found in this sample. The chain employs TRDV1 and TRDJ1; tentatively, D is TRDD3 (5 bases). V was shortened by 6 bases and J by 0 bases, with 17 bases between the two germline ends. This CDR3 spans 16 amino acids. Germline CDR1 and CDR2: TSWWSYY and QGS. The CDR3 nucleotides read TGTGCTCTTGGTGAATACCGTCCTGGGTACACCGATAAACTCATCTTT. The encoded protein is CALGEYRPGYTDKLIF.

Only a few counts were recorded for this clone. The translation of this DNA and the TCRdb protein of a much larger clone differ at residue 11, probably owing to a read error; the protein shown here is translated from the DNA. The chain carries TRDV2 and TRDJ1; 10 bases agree with TRDD3. The J gene, missing from TCRdb, was assigned here through DNA to germline matching. Germline V CDR1 and CDR2: GEAIGNYY, EKD. The CDR3 runs 18 residues. Unmatched junction bases numbered 12, after V lost 2 bases and J lost 1 base. The CDR3 loop is CACDNVLGDSCPTDKLIF. CDR3 bases: TGTGCCTGTGACAACGTACTGGGGGATTCTTGTCCCACCGATAAACTCATCTTT.

This clone occurred a few times. The protein TCRdb gives is from a much larger clone and does not agree with this DNA's translation at residue 3, likely a read error; the protein shown here comes from the DNA. The rearrangement links TRDV2 to TRDJ1; perhaps TRDD3 as D (5 bases). No J gene was available from TCRdb, and it was assigned here by a germline match of the DNA. CDR3 length: 17 amino acids. Germline CDR1 is GEAIGNYY and CDR2 is EKD. DNA for the CDR3: TGTGCCCGTGACACCGGAGGGGGCAAAGAGTACACCGATAAACTCATCTTT. Its translation is CARDTGGGKEYTDKLIF.

The V and J genes are TRDV1 and TRDJ1, with 8 bases matching TRDD3. Assignment of the J gene here rests on matching the DNA to germline, because TCRdb gives none. Germline values: CDR1 TSWWSYY, CDR2 QGS. The J segment lost 5 bases and the V segment lost 1 base, leaving 27 bases of the junction unmatched. This CDR3 region has 22 residues. CDR3 nucleotides: TGTGCTCTTGGGGAACGGCGCTGCCTCGAGGTGTGCTGGGGGAAAGAGGCGGATAAACTCATCTTT. Amino acids: CALGERRCLEVCWGKEADKLIF.

The chain carries TRDV2 and TRDJ1; 13 bases agree with TRDD3. No J segment appears in TCRdb, so it was assigned here by matching the sequence to germline. CDR3 length: 21 residues. CDR1 GEAIGNYY and CDR2 EKD come from the germline V gene. The J segment lost 3 bases and the V segment lost 0 bases, leaving 18 bases of the junction unmatched. CDR3 protein: CACDTVSRTGGYERLSDKLIF. Here the CDR3 DNA reads TGTGCCTGTGACACCGTATCCCGTACTGGGGGATACGAAAGGCTTTCCGATAAACTCATCTTT.

Remarks on this clone: TCRdb's entry gives the protein of a much larger clone, which mismatches this DNA's translation at residue 7, likely from a read error; the protein reported here is translated from the DNA. This chain uses TRDV2 with TRDJ1; D possibly corresponds to TRDD3 (6 bases). As TCRdb names no J gene, one was assigned here on the basis of a DNA match to germline. Between the trimmed V and J ends, which lost 0 bases and 0 bases, there was a span of 25 bases. There are 20 residues in the CDR3. The germline CDR1 and CDR2 sequences are GEAIGNYY and EKD. In DNA, the CDR3 is TGTGCCTGTGACACCGCGTCCGCTGGGGACTCTCCGAGGTACACCGATAAACTCATCTTT. It is translated as CACDTASAGDSPRYTDKLIF.

The table lists this clone with a few counts. This likely came from a read error, as a far larger clone is one base away. Within the sample, other DNA sequences also encode this same CDR3. The V gene is TRDV2, the J gene TRDJ1; 8 bases map to TRDD3. Germline matching of the DNA provided the J gene here, since TCRdb leaves it blank. The V segment lost 1 base and the J segment 2 bases; nucleotides outside the gene matches: 5. The CDR3 runs 15 residues. Germline V gene sequence: CDR1 GEAIGNYY, CDR2 EKD. Here the CDR3 reads CACDTGMGDTDKLIF. The DNA for the CDR3 is TGTGCCTGTGACACTGGGATGGGGGATACCGATAAACTCATCTTT.

This clone is termed medium-sized. Other DNA sequences within the sample encode an identical CDR3. The chain is built from TRDV2 and TRDJ1; 10 nucleotides align to TRDD3. V gave up 5 bases and J gave up 2 bases; unmatched junction bases: 19. The V gene's germline CDR1 is GEAIGNYY and CDR2 EKD. The CDR3 loop spans 19 amino acids. The CDR3 region has the DNA TGTGCCTGTGCAGGCCTACCTCAGGGGGATACGTCACTTACCGATAAACTCATCTTT. Amino acid sequence: CACAGLPQGDTSLTDKLIF.

About this clone: A far larger clone lies a single base away; this is likely a read error. The limits of the CDR3 on the DNA are not certain, so only TCRdb's listed CDR3 is given. The V gene call reads TRAV38-2/DV8; no J gene was called; TRDD3 was called by the table and not checked on the DNA. Germline V gene sequence: CDR1 TSESDYY, CDR2 QEAYKQQN. Termini included, the CDR3 measures 25 amino acids. CDR3 residues: CAYRSVNFVKGDLLGDTGNTDKLIF.

This clone was seen more than once but under ten times. TCRdb pairs this DNA with a much larger clone's protein that differs at residue 5, likely a read error; the protein shown was translated from the DNA. CDR3 residues: CALGGLKVTTVRYTDKLIF. CDR3 bases: TGTGCTCTTGGGGGACTAAAGGTGACTACTGTTCGGTACACCGATAAACTCATCTTT. The rearrangement uses TRDV1 and TRDJ1; D ambiguous. Germline loops: CDR1 TSWWSYY, CDR2 QGS. The CDR3 runs 19 residues. Trimming pared 4 bases from V and 0 bases from J, leaving 24 bases between.

This clone was found a few times. The protein TCRdb gives is from a much larger clone and does not agree with this DNA's translation at residue 6, likely a read error; the protein shown here comes from the DNA. The chain employs TRDV1 and TRDJ1; D is unresolved. Because TCRdb records no J gene, it was assigned here through a match of the DNA to germline. Germline assignment: CDR1 TSWWSYY and CDR2 QGS. Deletions cut 7 bases from V and 1 base from J, with 10 bases between. There are 13 residues in the CDR3. The CDR3 nucleotides read TGTGCTCTTGTAGGTAAGGCCACCGATAAACTCATCTTT. The encoded protein is CALVGKATDKLIF.

This clone has ten or more counts. TCRdb's entry gives the protein of a much larger clone, which mismatches this DNA's translation at residue 9, likely from a read error; the protein reported here is translated from the DNA. The chain couples TRDV2 to TRDJ1; D ambiguous. Because TCRdb records no J gene, it was assigned here through a match of the DNA to germline. Trimming took off 3 bases at V and 4 bases at J, with 14 bases between the two ends. The CDR3 runs 14 residues. Germline V gives CDR1 GEAIGNYY, CDR2 EKD. The CDR3 spells CACDPYGRDDKLIF. As DNA, the CDR3 is TGTGCCTGTGACCCGTACGGACGAGACGATAAACTCATCTTT.

As regards this clone: This likely traces to a read error, being one base from a far larger clone. At the DNA level, this CDR3 is encoded by other sequences in the same sample as well. This sequence joins TRDV1 and TRDJ1; TRDD3 is a possible D gene (9 bases). No J gene is reported in TCRdb; it was inferred here by comparing the DNA with germline. Germline lookup yields CDR1 TSWWSYY and CDR2 QGS. The CDR3 covers 21 residues. CDR3 sequence (DNA): TGTGCCCTTGGGGAACATGGCGGATCTTCCTACCGGGGGATACAGGGCGATAAACTCATCTTT. Protein product: CALGEHGGSSYRGIQGDKLIF.

The sample holds many counts of this clone. The sample carries other DNA sequences with the same CDR3. The chain couples TRDV1 to TRDJ1; TRDD3 matches 8 bases. This CDR3 is 22 amino acids long. Per germline, CDR1 TSWWSYY and CDR2 QGS. The V and J ends lost 1 base and 7 bases, in that order; junction bases with no gene match: 29. The CDR3 sequence: CALGEPPPGPSPSWGTGGKLIF. In DNA form, the CDR3 reads TGTGCTCTTGGGGAACCACCCCCCGGCCCGTCCCCAAGCTGGGGGACAGGTGGTAAACTCATCTTT.

Concerning this clone: TCRdb's protein for this DNA is that of a much larger clone and differs from the translation at residue 10, likely a read error; the protein shown is the DNA translation. The V call is TRDV1, the J call TRDJ1; weak D call: TRDD2 (5 bases). CDR1 and CDR2 from the germline V gene are TSWWSYY and QGS. There are 18 residues in the CDR3. The V and J ends lost 3 bases and 0 bases respectively, with 20 bases between them. CDR3 loop: CALGDSYSPPGYTDKLIF. For the CDR3, the DNA is TGTGCTCTTGGGGACTCCTATTCCCCCCCTGGCTACACCGATAAACTCATCTTT.

This clone turned up a few times. TCRdb has a much larger clone's protein, which differs at residue 13 from the translation of this DNA, likely because of a read error; what is shown is the protein translated from the DNA. The gene calls are TRDV1 and TRDJ1, with 11 positions matching TRDD3. The CDR3 runs to 21 residues. The ends lost 6 bases at V and 0 bases at J; junction bases unmatched: 21. Germline CDR1 and CDR2: TSWWSYY and QGS. The chain's CDR3 is CALGGTWGIQNHPLYTDKLIF. The CDR3 DNA reads as TGTGCTCTTGGTGGAACCTGGGGGATACAAAACCATCCTTTATACACCGATAAACTCATCTTT.

This clone was observed at least ten times. This same CDR3 is encoded by further DNA sequences in the sample. J is TRDJ1 and V is TRDV1; 13 nucleotides line up with TRDD3. Per the germline V gene, CDR1 is TSWWSYY and CDR2 is QGS. V shed 0 bases, J shed 2 bases, and the junction held 9 bases outside the gene matches. CDR3 length equals 19 residues. The CDR3 region has the DNA TGTGCTCTTGGGGAACTTGGGGAGTACTGGGGGATACGGACCGATAAACTCATCTTT. Amino acids: CALGELGEYWGIRTDKLIF.

This clone was counted only a few times. The protein given by TCRdb reflects a much larger clone and differs at residue 3 from this DNA's translation, likely from a read error; the protein shown is the DNA's translation. This chain connects TRDV1 to TRDJ1; no reliable D call. TCRdb records no J gene; here it was assigned by comparing the DNA to germline. Trimming removed 10 bases at V and 7 bases at J, with 37 bases between. This CDR3 has 19 residues. The germline V gene has CDR1 TSWWSYY and CDR2 QGS. The CDR3 region is CAPASALRLGAPPAGKLIF. In DNA, the CDR3 is TGTGCTCCTGCGTCAGCACTCCGTCTCGGGGCCCCTCCTGCGGGTAAACTCATCTTT.